A selection of T cell receptor beta chains follows, all from one sample in a study of cytomegalovirus exposure and HLA in healthy donors. TCRdb's table, derived via immunoSEQ multiplex PCR, lists solely in-frame clones and lacks some. The table lists 150,000 to 200,000 clones, around 85% of them singletons. Material: PBMCs. These receptor sequences come from a man between 18 and 35 years old in good health and CMV-seropositive. Both conserved end residues are part of each CDR3. D genes are given only for firm matches. The size entry is marked missing in some rows and otherwise reads once, few, many or a size class.

j_call: TRBJ1-5
clone_size: -
v_call: TRBV7-6
d_call: -
cdr3_nt: TGTGCCAGCAGCTTAGAGCAGGGGCTGGGCAATCAGCCCCAGCATTTT
cdr3_aa: CASSLEQGLGNQPQHF

j_call: TRBJ2-1
clone_size: -
v_call: TRBV10-3
d_call: TRBD1
cdr3_nt: TGTGCCAGCTCGGACAGGGGCGACAATGAGCAGTTCTTC
cdr3_aa: CASSDRGDNEQFF

j_call: TRBJ2-1
clone_size: -
v_call: TRBV6-1
d_call: TRBD1
cdr3_nt: TGTGCCAGCAGTGCAAGTCGGACAGGCAAGCAGTTCTTC
cdr3_aa: CASSASRTGKQFF

j_call: TRBJ2-7
clone_size: few
v_call: TRBV28
d_call: TRBD1
cdr3_nt: TGTGCCAGCAGCACTACCGGGACAGGTGGATACGAGCAGTACTTC
cdr3_aa: CASSTTGTGGYEQYF

j_call: TRBJ1-5
clone_size: -
v_call: TRBV27
d_call: TRBD1
cdr3_nt: TGTGCCAGCAGTTTATCACAGGGGTTTGGACAGCCCCAGCATTTT
cdr3_aa: CASSLSQGFGQPQHF

j_call: TRBJ2-7
clone_size: -
v_call: TRBV10-1
d_call: TRBD1
cdr3_nt: TGCGCCAGCATCCAACAGGGGGTCGCCCACGAGCAGTACTTC
cdr3_aa: CASIQQGVAHEQYF

j_call: TRBJ2-7
clone_size: -
v_call: TRBV9
d_call: TRBD1
cdr3_nt: TGTGCCAGCAGCCCCCCCCCAGGACAGGGGGGGGTCTACGAGCAGTACTTC
cdr3_aa: CASSPPPGQGGVYEQYF

j_call: TRBJ2-1
clone_size: once
v_call: TRBV2
d_call: TRBD1
cdr3_nt: TGTGCCAGCAGGGTGACAGGGCACAATGAGCAGTTCTTC
cdr3_aa: CASRVTGHNEQFF

j_call: TRBJ1-2
clone_size: -
v_call: TRBV18
d_call: -
cdr3_nt: TGTGCCAGCTCACCACCCTTCGTACAGGGAACTGGCTACACCTTC
cdr3_aa: CASSPPFVQGTGYTF

j_call: TRBJ2-5
clone_size: -
v_call: TRBV7-9
d_call: TRBD1
cdr3_nt: TGTGCCAGCAGCTTAGACAGGGGGGAGACCCAGTACTTC
cdr3_aa: CASSLDRGETQYF

j_call: TRBJ2-7
clone_size: -
v_call: TRBV11-3
d_call: -
cdr3_nt: TGTGCCTGGGGAGACTGTAGCTACGAGCAGTACTTC
cdr3_aa: CAWGDCSYEQYF

j_call: TRBJ1-4
clone_size: -
v_call: TRBV28
d_call: -
cdr3_nt: TGTGCCAGCAGTTCACCGACGGGTAATGAAAAACTGTTTTTT
cdr3_aa: CASSSPTGNEKLFF

j_call: TRBJ1-1
clone_size: -
v_call: TRBV5-4
d_call: TRBD1
cdr3_nt: TGTGCCAGCACCCCCGAGTGGCAGGGGGACGTAGCTTTCTTT
cdr3_aa: CASTPEWQGDVAFF

j_call: TRBJ2-7
clone_size: -
v_call: TRBV7-8
d_call: -
cdr3_nt: TGTGCCAGCAGCTTGACTATCTACGAGCAGTACTTC
cdr3_aa: CASSLTIYEQYF

j_call: TRBJ1-2
clone_size: -
v_call: TRBV28
d_call: -
cdr3_nt: TGTGCCAGCAGCGTCCAGGGCTATGGCTACACCTTC
cdr3_aa: CASSVQGYGYTF

j_call: TRBJ2-7
clone_size: -
v_call: TRBV13
d_call: TRBD1
cdr3_nt: TGTGCCAGCAGCTCCCAGACAGGGTCCTACGAGCAGTACTTC
cdr3_aa: CASSSQTGSYEQYF

j_call: TRBJ1-4
clone_size: -
v_call: TRBV2
d_call: -
cdr3_nt: TGTGCCAGCAGAGTCGGGCGAGGGACTAATGAAAAACTGTTTTTT
cdr3_aa: CASRVGRGTNEKLFF

j_call: TRBJ1-2
clone_size: -
v_call: TRBV6-5
d_call: -
cdr3_nt: TGTGCCAGCAGTTACTCGATGGGACACGATATCTATGGCTACACCTTC
cdr3_aa: CASSYSMGHDIYGYTF

j_call: TRBJ2-2
clone_size: -
v_call: TRBV7-2
d_call: TRBD1
cdr3_nt: TGTGCCAGCAGCTCGGGACAGTTCACCGGGGAGCTGTTTTTT
cdr3_aa: CASSSGQFTGELFF

j_call: TRBJ2-3
clone_size: -
v_call: TRBV6-6
d_call: TRBD2
cdr3_nt: TGTGCCAGCAGCCCGGGGGGACCAGCCACAGATACGCAGTATTTT
cdr3_aa: CASSPGGPATDTQYF

j_call: TRBJ2-1
clone_size: -
v_call: TRBV7-6
d_call: TRBD2
cdr3_nt: TGTGCCAGCAGCCTCAAATCTAGCGGGGGGGGCAATGAGCAGTTCTTC
cdr3_aa: CASSLKSSGGGNEQFF

j_call: TRBJ1-2
clone_size: -
v_call: TRBV7-2
d_call: TRBD1
cdr3_nt: TGTGCCAGCAGCTCCCCCGGGACAGGCTTGGGGAATTTGAATGGCTACACCTTC
cdr3_aa: CASSSPGTGLGNLNGYTF

j_call: TRBJ1-1
clone_size: -
v_call: TRBV5-1
d_call: -
cdr3_nt: TGCGCCAGCAGCTTGGTTCCGGGACACCTCGTTTGGGAAGCTTTCTTT
cdr3_aa: CASSLVPGHLVWEAFF

j_call: TRBJ2-5
clone_size: -
v_call: TRBV6-5
d_call: TRBD2
cdr3_nt: TGTGCCAGCAGTACCAGACTAGCGGGTGAAGAGACCCAGTACTTC
cdr3_aa: CASSTRLAGEETQYF

j_call: TRBJ2-3
clone_size: -
v_call: TRBV2
d_call: TRBD2
cdr3_nt: TGTGCCAGCAGTGAAGGGGAGGCGGGAGCAGAGACAGATACGCAGTATTTT
cdr3_aa: CASSEGEAGAETDTQYF

j_call: TRBJ2-2
clone_size: -
v_call: TRBV7-3
d_call: -
cdr3_nt: TGTGCCAGCAGCCTCGGGGGTAGCACCGGGGAGCTGTTTTTT
cdr3_aa: CASSLGGSTGELFF

j_call: TRBJ2-1
clone_size: -
v_call: TRBV5-5
d_call: -
cdr3_nt: TGTGCCAGCAGCTCCCCACTAAGGAACAATGAGCAGTTCTTC
cdr3_aa: CASSSPLRNNEQFF

j_call: TRBJ2-4
clone_size: -
v_call: TRBV2
d_call: TRBD2
cdr3_nt: TGTGCCAGCAGCGCTCTTACTAGCGGGAGAGAAGGGTCCAAAAACATTCAGTACTTC
cdr3_aa: CASSALTSGREGSKNIQYF

j_call: TRBJ1-1
clone_size: -
v_call: TRBV2
d_call: -
cdr3_nt: TGTGCCAGCAGTGGCGGGGGTGGCACTGAAGCTTTCTTT
cdr3_aa: CASSGGGGTEAFF

j_call: TRBJ1-1
clone_size: -
v_call: TRBV7-9
d_call: TRBD1
cdr3_nt: TGTGCCAGCAGCTTCGACAGGGGGGGTACTGAAGCTTTCTTT
cdr3_aa: CASSFDRGGTEAFF

j_call: TRBJ2-1
clone_size: -
v_call: TRBV25-1
d_call: -
cdr3_nt: TGTGCCACATCTAGAAGGGGGTTAGTTGAGCAGTTCTTC
cdr3_aa: CATSRRGLVEQFF

j_call: TRBJ2-1
clone_size: -
v_call: TRBV6-6
d_call: -
cdr3_nt: TGTGCCAGCAGTGCGGGACCACGAAGAGACAATGAGCAGTTCTTC
cdr3_aa: CASSAGPRRDNEQFF

j_call: TRBJ1-3
clone_size: many
v_call: TRBV5-6
d_call: -
cdr3_nt: TGTGCCAGCAGCTTGGGACAAACGACTGGAAACACCATATATTTT
cdr3_aa: CASSLGQTTGNTIYF

j_call: TRBJ1-6
clone_size: -
v_call: TRBV7-2
d_call: -
cdr3_nt: TGTGCCAGCAGCTTAGGTCGACGCGGGGACTCACCCCTCCACTTT
cdr3_aa: CASSLGRRGDSPLHF

j_call: TRBJ1-1
clone_size: -
v_call: TRBV29-1
d_call: -
cdr3_nt: TGCAGCGTCCGGGGACTCCCGAACACTGAAGCTTTCTTT
cdr3_aa: CSVRGLPNTEAFF

j_call: TRBJ2-1
clone_size: -
v_call: TRBV2
d_call: -
cdr3_nt: TGTGCCAGCAGTGACTCCGGGGTGTATGAGCAGTTCTTC
cdr3_aa: CASSDSGVYEQFF

j_call: TRBJ1-5
clone_size: few
v_call: TRBV19
d_call: TRBD1
cdr3_nt: TGTGCCAGTAGTCAGACAGGGGGGGCCCCTCCCCAGCATTTT
cdr3_aa: CASSQTGGAPPQHF

j_call: TRBJ2-1
clone_size: -
v_call: TRBV19
d_call: -
cdr3_nt: TGTGCCAGTAGTTCGGCCAGGGGTTGGAGTGAGCAGTTCTTC
cdr3_aa: CASSSARGWSEQFF

j_call: TRBJ1-5
clone_size: -
v_call: TRBV7-9
d_call: -
cdr3_nt: TGTGCCAGCAGCCGCACAGGGAATCAGCCCCAGCATTTT
cdr3_aa: CASSRTGNQPQHF

j_call: TRBJ2-7
clone_size: few
v_call: TRBV5-1
d_call: TRBD1
cdr3_nt: TGCGCCAGCAGCTTTGAGGGGGCGGAGTACTTC
cdr3_aa: CASSFEGAEYF

j_call: TRBJ2-5
clone_size: -
v_call: TRBV7-7
d_call: TRBD1
cdr3_nt: TGTGCCAGCAGCATGAACAGGGGCAGAGAGACCCAGTACTTC
cdr3_aa: CASSMNRGRETQYF

j_call: TRBJ1-2
clone_size: few
v_call: TRBV5-1
d_call: TRBD1
cdr3_nt: TGCGCCAGCAGCCCGAAAGCCGGGACAGTCTATGGCTACACCTTC
cdr3_aa: CASSPKAGTVYGYTF

j_call: TRBJ1-2
clone_size: -
v_call: TRBV5-5
d_call: -
cdr3_nt: TGTGCCAGCAGCTTTGGGCAGGCCGGCTATAACTATGGCTACACCTTC
cdr3_aa: CASSFGQAGYNYGYTF

j_call: TRBJ2-1
clone_size: -
v_call: TRBV7-8
d_call: -
cdr3_nt: TGTGCCAGCAGCCCGCACAGGGTGCCCCTTTACAATGAGCAGTTCTTC
cdr3_aa: CASSPHRVPLYNEQFF

j_call: TRBJ1-2
clone_size: -
v_call: TRBV13
d_call: TRBD1
cdr3_nt: TGTGCCAGCAGCTCAGGGGGCCAAGTCTATGGCTACACCTTC
cdr3_aa: CASSSGGQVYGYTF

j_call: TRBJ1-1
clone_size: few
v_call: TRBV5-1
d_call: TRBD1
cdr3_nt: TGCGCCAGCAGCTTTACAGGGGGAGTCACTGAAGCTTTCTTT
cdr3_aa: CASSFTGGVTEAFF

j_call: TRBJ2-6
clone_size: once
v_call: TRBV5-1
d_call: TRBD2
cdr3_nt: TGCGCCAGCCTGGGGGGGACTGGGGCCAACGTCCTGACTTTC
cdr3_aa: CASLGGTGANVLTF

j_call: TRBJ1-2
clone_size: few
v_call: TRBV19
d_call: -
cdr3_nt: TGTGCCAGTACCCACTTGGAGGGCACCAACTATGGCTACACCTTC
cdr3_aa: CASTHLEGTNYGYTF

j_call: TRBJ2-1
clone_size: few
v_call: TRBV7-2
d_call: TRBD1
cdr3_nt: TGTGCCAGCAGCGAGGGACAGGGGAAAAGCTCCTACAATGAGCAGTTCTTC
cdr3_aa: CASSEGQGKSSYNEQFF